The 10 T cell receptor beta chains presented below share a single source sample, sequenced in a study of PD-L1 blockade in urothelial cancer. The assay was immunoSEQ multiplex PCR, and TCRdb's table has in-frame clones only and misses some. The sample lists 35,000 or so clones; 80% to 90% were seen once. The input for sequencing was PBMCs, taken around atezolizumab (anti-PD-L1) treatment. Source of these receptors: a man aged 60-69 years with urothelial cancer.

This chain uses TRBV4-1 with TRBJ2-2; D is uncertain. V lost 5 bases, J lost 1 base, and 8 bases lay in between. CDR1 and CDR2 from the germline V gene are MGHRA and YSYEKL. The CDR3 length is 14 residues. The CDR3 DNA reads as TGCGCCAGCAGCTTTAACAAGAACACCGGGGAGCTGTTTTTT. This gives the protein CASSFNKNTGELFF.

V is TRBV30 and J is TRBJ1-2; D may be TRBD1 (6 bases). The CDR3 extends over 14 amino acids. Germline lookup yields CDR1 GTSNPN and CDR2 SVGIG (reference sequence). Trimming left V 2 bases short and J 5 bases short, with 15 bases between. The CDR3 region is CAWSWQGFRYGYTF. The DNA for the CDR3 is TGTGCCTGGAGTTGGCAGGGGTTTCGGTATGGCTACACCTTC.

The V and J genes are TRBV10-3 and TRBJ2-3; no reliable D call. With 8 bases removed from V and 0 bases from J, the gap between germline ends came to 9 bases. The CDR3 consists of 13 residues. Germline loops: CDR1 ENHRY, CDR2 SYGVKD. CDR3 sequence reads: CAIGQSSTDTQYF. CDR3 DNA: TGTGCCATCGGCCAGTCGAGCACAGATACGCAGTATTTT.

The CDR3 protein is CASSVGGGYYNEQFF. Written as DNA, the CDR3 is TGCGCCAGCAGCGTGGGGGGAGGCTACTACAATGAGCAGTTCTTC. The chain has TRBV5-1 and TRBJ2-1; D may be TRBD2 (6 bases). Per germline, CDR1 SGHRS and CDR2 YFSETQ. V was cut by 4 bases and J by 3 bases, with 14 bases left in between. The CDR3 has 15 residues.

The chain combines TRBV6-6 with TRBJ1-6; tentatively, D is TRBD1 (6 bases). Germline loops: CDR1 MNHNY, CDR2 SVGAGI (reference sequence). The V and J ends lost 6 bases and 9 bases respectively, with 18 bases between them. The CDR3 runs 15 residues. The CDR3 coding sequence is TGTGCCAGCAGGGACAGACAGGTTTGGGGTTCACCCCTCCACTTT. Protein product: CASRDRQVWGSPLHF.

This chain links TRBV11-2 with TRBJ1-4; 8 nucleotides align to TRBD1. Germline V CDR1 and CDR2: SGHAT, FQNNGV. This CDR3 is 13 amino acids long. V gave up 3 bases and J gave up 10 bases; unmatched junction bases: 4. CDR3 loop: CASSFGQGGKLFF. The CDR3 DNA follows: TGTGCCAGCAGCTTCGGACAGGGAGGAAAACTGTTTTTT.

The rearrangement joins TRBV7-9 to TRBJ2-7; 9 positions agree with TRBD1. Germline CDR1 SEHNR, CDR2 FQNEAQ (reference sequence). V shed 5 bases, J shed 6 bases, and the junction held 11 bases outside the gene matches. This CDR3 has 15 residues. The CDR3 DNA follows: TGTGCCAGCAGCCAATGGACAGGGGATTTCAGCGAGCAGTACTTC. It is translated as CASSQWTGDFSEQYF.

The chain recombines TRBV28 with TRBJ1-1; D is perhaps TRBD1 (5 bases). The CDR3 is made up of 16 amino acids. V was pared by 8 bases and J by 1 base, with 20 bases between. Per the germline V gene, CDR1 is MDHEN and CDR2 is SYDVKM. The CDR3 sequence: CASLTTIWGENTEAFF. DNA for the CDR3: TGTGCCAGCTTGACTACCATATGGGGGGAGAACACTGAAGCTTTCTTT.

The V and J genes are TRBV27 and TRBJ1-1; D call uncertain. V dropped 7 bases and J dropped 5 bases, with 20 bases sitting between them. The CDR3 sequence is 15 residues long. Germline CDR1 MNHEY, CDR2 SMNVEV (reference sequence). Here the CDR3 DNA reads TGTGCCAGCAAAAAATTACCTACTGCGCCGACTGAAGCTTTCTTT. It specifies CASKKLPTAPTEAFF.

V is TRBV9 and J is TRBJ2-7; 8 nucleotides line up with TRBD1. Germline values: CDR1 SGDLS, CDR2 YYNGEE. Germline trimming cut 4 bases from V and 0 bases from J; bases unmatched to any gene: 6. The CDR3 contains 15 residues. The CDR3 DNA follows: TGTGCCAGCAGCCCAGGGGGCGGCAACTCCTACGAGCAGTACTTC. Protein product: CASSPGGGNSYEQYF.